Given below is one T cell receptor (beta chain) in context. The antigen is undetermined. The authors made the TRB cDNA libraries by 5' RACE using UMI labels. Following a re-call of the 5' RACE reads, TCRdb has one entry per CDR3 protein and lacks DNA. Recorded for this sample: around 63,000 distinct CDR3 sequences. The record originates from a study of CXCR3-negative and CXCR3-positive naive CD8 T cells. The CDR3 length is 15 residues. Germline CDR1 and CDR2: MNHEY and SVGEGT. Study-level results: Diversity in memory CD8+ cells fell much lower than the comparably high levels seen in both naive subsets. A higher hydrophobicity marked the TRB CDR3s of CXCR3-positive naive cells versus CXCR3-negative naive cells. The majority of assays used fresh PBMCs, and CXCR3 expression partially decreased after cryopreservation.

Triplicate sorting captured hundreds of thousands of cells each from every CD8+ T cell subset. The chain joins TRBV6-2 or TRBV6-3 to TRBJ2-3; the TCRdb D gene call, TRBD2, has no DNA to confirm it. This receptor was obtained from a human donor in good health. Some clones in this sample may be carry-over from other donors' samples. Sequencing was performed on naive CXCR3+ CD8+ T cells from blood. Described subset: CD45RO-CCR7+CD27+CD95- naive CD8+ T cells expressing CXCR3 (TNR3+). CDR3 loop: CASTWEDPSTDTQYF.